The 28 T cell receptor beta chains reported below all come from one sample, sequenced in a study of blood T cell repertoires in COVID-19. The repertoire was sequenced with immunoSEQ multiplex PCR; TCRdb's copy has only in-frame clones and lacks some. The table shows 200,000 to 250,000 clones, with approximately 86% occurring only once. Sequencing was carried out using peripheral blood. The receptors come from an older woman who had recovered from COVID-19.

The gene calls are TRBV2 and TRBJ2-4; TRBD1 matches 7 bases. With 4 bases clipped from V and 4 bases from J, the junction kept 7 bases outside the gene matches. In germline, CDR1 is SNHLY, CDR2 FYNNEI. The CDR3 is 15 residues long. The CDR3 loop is CASSASTGAKNIQYF. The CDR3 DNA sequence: TGTGCCAGCAGTGCCTCAACAGGGGCGAAAAACATTCAGTACTTC.

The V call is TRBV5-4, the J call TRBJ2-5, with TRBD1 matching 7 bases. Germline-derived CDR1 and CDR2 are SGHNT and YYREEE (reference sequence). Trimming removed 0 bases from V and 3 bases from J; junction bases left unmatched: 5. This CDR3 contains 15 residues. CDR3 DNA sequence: TGTGCCAGCAGCTTGGCCGGGACAGACAAAGAGACCCAGTACTTC. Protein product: CASSLAGTDKETQYF.

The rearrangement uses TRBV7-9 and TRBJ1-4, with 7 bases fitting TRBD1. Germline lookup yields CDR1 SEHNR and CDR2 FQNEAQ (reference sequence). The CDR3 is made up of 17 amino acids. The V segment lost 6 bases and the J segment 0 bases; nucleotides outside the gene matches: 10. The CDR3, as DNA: TGTGCCAGCAGTAGATCGACAGGGAATCCAACTAATGAAAAACTGTTTTTT. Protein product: CASSRSTGNPTNEKLFF.

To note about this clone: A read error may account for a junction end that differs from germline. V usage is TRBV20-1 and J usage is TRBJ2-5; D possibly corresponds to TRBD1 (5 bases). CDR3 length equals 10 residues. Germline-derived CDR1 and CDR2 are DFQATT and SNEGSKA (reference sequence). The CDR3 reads CSARGPGPHF. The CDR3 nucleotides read TGCAGTGCTAGGGGGCCAGGACCTCACTTC.

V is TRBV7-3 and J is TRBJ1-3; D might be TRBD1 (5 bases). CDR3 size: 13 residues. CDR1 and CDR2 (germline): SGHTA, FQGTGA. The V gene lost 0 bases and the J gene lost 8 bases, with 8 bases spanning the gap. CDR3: CASSLTGADTIYF. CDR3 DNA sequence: TGTGCCAGCAGCTTAACAGGGGCGGACACCATATATTTT.

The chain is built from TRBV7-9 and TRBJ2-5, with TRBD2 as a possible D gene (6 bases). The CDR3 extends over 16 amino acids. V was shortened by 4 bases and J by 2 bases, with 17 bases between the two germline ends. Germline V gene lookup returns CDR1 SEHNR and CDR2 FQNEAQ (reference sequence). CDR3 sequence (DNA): TGTGCCAGCAGCTCCAGATCCCCGGGACTTCAAGAGACCCAGTACTTC. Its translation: CASSSRSPGLQETQYF.

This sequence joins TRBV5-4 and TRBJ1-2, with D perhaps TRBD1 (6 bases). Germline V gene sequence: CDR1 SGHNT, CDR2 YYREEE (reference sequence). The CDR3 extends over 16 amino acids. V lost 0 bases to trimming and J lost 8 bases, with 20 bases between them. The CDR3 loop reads CASSLGNIRDNKGYTF. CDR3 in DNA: TGTGCCAGCAGCTTGGGAAACATCCGGGACAACAAAGGCTACACCTTC.

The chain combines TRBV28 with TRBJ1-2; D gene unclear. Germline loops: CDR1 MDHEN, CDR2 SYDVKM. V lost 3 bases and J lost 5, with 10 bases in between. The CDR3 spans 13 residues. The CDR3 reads CASSFLAEYGYTF. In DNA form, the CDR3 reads TGTGCCAGCAGTTTTTTGGCGGAGTATGGCTACACCTTC.

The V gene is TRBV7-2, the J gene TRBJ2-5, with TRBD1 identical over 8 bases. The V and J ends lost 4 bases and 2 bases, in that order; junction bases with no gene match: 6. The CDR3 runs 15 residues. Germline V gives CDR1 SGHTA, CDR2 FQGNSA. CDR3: CASSSGQGIQETQYF. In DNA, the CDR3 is TGTGCCAGCAGCTCCGGACAGGGAATACAAGAGACCCAGTACTTC.

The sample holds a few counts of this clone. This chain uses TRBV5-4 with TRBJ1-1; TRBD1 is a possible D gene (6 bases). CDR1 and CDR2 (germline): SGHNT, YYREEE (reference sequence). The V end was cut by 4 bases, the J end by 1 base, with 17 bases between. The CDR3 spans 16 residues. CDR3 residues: CASSPDRLEGNTEAFF. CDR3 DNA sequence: TGTGCCAGCAGCCCTGACAGGTTAGAAGGGAACACTGAAGCTTTCTTT.

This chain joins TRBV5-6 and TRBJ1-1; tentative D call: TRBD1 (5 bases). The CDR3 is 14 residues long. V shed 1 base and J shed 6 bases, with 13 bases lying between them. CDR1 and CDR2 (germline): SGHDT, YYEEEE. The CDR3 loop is CASSLWIAGPEAFF. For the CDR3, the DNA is TGTGCCAGCAGCTTGTGGATAGCAGGGCCTGAAGCTTTCTTT. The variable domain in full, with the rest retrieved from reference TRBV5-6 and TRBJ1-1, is DAGVTQSPTHLIKTRGQQVTLRCSPKSGHDTVSWYQQALGQGPQFIFQYYEEEERQRGNFPDRFSGHQFPNYSSELNVNALLLGDSALYLCASSLWIAGPEAFFGQGTRLTVV.

The CDR3 region has the DNA TGTGCCAGTAGTACGGTGACAGGGGCCTACGAGCAGTACTTC. Encoded protein: CASSTVTGAYEQYF. This chain connects TRBV19 to TRBJ2-7, with TRBD1 identical over 8 bases. J lost 2 bases, V lost 4 bases, and 4 bases had no gene match. Looked up from germline, CDR1 is LNHDA and CDR2 is SQIVND (reference sequence). The CDR3 covers 14 residues.

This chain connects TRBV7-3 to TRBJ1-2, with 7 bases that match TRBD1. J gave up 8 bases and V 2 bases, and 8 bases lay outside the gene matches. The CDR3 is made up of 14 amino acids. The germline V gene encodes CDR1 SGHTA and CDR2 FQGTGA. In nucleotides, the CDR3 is TGTGCCAGCAGCTTAGGGACAGACTCTGGCGGCTACACCTTC. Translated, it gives CASSLGTDSGGYTF.

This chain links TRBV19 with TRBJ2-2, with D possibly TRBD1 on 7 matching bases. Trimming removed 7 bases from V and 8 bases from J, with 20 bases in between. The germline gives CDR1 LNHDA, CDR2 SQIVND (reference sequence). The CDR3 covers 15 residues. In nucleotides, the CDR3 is TGTGCCAGTACCCTAAGCAGGGGGGCAGCGGGGGAGCTGTTTTTT. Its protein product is CASTLSRGAAGELFF.

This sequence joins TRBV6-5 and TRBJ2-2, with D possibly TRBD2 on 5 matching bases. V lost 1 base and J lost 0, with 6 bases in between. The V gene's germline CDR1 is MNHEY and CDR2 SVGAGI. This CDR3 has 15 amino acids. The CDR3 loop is CASSYWTPNTGELFF. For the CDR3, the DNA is TGTGCCAGCAGTTACTGGACTCCGAACACCGGGGAGCTGTTTTTT.

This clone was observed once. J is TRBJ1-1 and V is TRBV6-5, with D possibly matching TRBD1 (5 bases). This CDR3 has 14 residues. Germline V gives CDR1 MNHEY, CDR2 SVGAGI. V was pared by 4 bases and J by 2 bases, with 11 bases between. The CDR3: CASSSTGPNTEAFF. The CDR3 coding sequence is TGTGCCAGCAGTTCCACAGGACCCAACACTGAAGCTTTCTTT.

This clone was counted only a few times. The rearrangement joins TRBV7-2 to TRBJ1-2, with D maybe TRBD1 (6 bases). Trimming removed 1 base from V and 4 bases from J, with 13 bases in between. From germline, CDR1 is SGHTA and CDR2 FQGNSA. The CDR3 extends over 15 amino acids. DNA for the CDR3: TGTGCCAGCAGCTTAGTTAGGGGGACGTTCTATGGCTACACCTTC. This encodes CASSLVRGTFYGYTF.

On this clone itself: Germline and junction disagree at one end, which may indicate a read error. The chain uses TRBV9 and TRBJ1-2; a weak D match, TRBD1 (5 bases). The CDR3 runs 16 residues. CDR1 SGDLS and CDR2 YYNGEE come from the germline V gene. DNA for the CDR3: TGCGCCCGCAGCCGGGGGGGGGAATCGGCCGGCTATGGCTACACCTTC. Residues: CARSRGGESAGYGYTF.

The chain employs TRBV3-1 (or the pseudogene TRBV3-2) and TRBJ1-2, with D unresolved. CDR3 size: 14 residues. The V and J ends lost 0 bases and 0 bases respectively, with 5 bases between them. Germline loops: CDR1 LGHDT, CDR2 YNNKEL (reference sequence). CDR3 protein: CASSQDPTNYGYTF. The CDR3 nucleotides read TGTGCCAGCAGCCAAGACCCTACTAACTATGGCTACACCTTC.

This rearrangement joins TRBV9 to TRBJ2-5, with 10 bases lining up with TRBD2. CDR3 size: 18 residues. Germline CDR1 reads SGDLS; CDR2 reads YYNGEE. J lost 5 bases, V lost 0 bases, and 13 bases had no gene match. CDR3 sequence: CASSVEDSGGSETETQYF. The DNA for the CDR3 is TGTGCCAGCAGCGTAGAGGATAGCGGGGGGTCCGAGACCGAGACCCAGTACTTC.

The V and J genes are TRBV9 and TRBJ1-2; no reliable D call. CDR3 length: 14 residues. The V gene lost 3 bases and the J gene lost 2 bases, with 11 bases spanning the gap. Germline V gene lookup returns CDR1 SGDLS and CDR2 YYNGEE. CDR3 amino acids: CASSGVGLNYGYTF. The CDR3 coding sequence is TGTGCCAGCAGCGGCGTCGGACTGAACTATGGCTACACCTTC.

CDR3 sequence (DNA): TGTGCCAGCAGGGAGACAGGGCGACCTGAAAAACTGTTTTTT. Residues: CASRETGRPEKLFF. The V gene is TRBV6-5, the J gene TRBJ1-4; 7 bases align to TRBD1. The J segment lost 7 bases and the V segment lost 6 bases, leaving 8 bases of the junction unmatched. This CDR3 contains 14 residues. CDR1 and CDR2 (germline): MNHEY, SVGAGI.

The chain's CDR3 is CASSVSAGQTNSPLHF. Here the CDR3 DNA reads TGTGCCAGCAGCGTTTCGGCCGGACAGACGAATTCACCCCTCCACTTT. The chain uses TRBV9 and TRBJ1-6; maybe TRBD1 (6 bases). The CDR3 loop spans 16 amino acids. Deletions cut 2 bases from V and 7 bases from J, with 16 bases between. Germline-derived CDR1 and CDR2 are SGDLS and YYNGEE.

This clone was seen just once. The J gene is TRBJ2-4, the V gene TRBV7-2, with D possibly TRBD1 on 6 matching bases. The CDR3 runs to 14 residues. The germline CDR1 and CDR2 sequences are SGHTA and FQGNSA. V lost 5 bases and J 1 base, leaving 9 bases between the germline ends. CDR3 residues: CASSPQGAKNIQYF. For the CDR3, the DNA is TGTGCCAGCAGCCCCCAGGGGGCCAAAAACATTCAGTACTTC.

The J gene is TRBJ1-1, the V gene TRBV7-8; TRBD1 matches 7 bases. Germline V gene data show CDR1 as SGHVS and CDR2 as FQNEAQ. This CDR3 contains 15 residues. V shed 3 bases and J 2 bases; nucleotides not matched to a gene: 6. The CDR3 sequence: CASSFYGTVNTEAFF. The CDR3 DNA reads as TGTGCCAGCAGCTTCTACGGGACAGTTAACACTGAAGCTTTCTTT.

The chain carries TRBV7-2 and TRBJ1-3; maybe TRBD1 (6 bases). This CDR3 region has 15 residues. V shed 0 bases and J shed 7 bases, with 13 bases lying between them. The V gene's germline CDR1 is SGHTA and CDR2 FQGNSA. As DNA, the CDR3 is TGTGCCAGCAGCTTAGCGGGGGCGGAGTGGAACACCATATATTTT. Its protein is CASSLAGAEWNTIYF.

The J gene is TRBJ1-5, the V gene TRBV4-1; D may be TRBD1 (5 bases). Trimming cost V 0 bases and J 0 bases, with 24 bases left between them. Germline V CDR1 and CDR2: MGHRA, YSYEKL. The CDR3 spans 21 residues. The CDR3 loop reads CASSQEAALLSGKYSNQPQHF. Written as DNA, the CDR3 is TGCGCCAGCAGCCAAGAAGCCGCCCTGTTGTCAGGGAAATATAGCAATCAGCCCCAGCATTTT.

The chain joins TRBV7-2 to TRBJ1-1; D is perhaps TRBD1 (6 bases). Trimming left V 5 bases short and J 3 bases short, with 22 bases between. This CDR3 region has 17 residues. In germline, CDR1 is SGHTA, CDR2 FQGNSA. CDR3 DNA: TGTGCCAGCAGCCCCAGGGGCAGCGGGGGGCGGGACACTGAAGCTTTCTTT. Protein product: CASSPRGSGGRDTEAFF.